These 3 T cell receptor beta chains originate from one sample sequenced in a study of siplizumab effects on memory and regulatory T cells. TCRdb keeps only in-frame clones here, not all; method: immunoSEQ multiplex PCR. The table records 94,000 or so clones, more than 85% of them present only once. Input material: CD8+ T cells sorted from blood. Receptors were obtained from a human donor in good health.

V is TRBV4-1 and J is TRBJ2-5; 10 nucleotides match TRBD2. J lost 5 bases, V lost 4 bases, and 10 bases had no gene match. The CDR3 is made up of 16 amino acids. The germline CDR1 and CDR2 sequences are MGHRA and YSYEKL. CDR3 sequence: CASSPPSASGSETQYF. CDR3 sequence (DNA): TGCGCCAGCAGCCCACCCTCGGCTAGCGGGAGTGAGACCCAGTACTTC.

The chain's CDR3 is CASSPQPSGVVEQYF. CDR3 coding DNA: TGTGCCAGCTCACCCCAACCGTCAGGGGTTGTCGAGCAGTACTTC. The gene calls are TRBV18 and TRBJ2-7; possible D gene TRBD1, 6 bases. Per germline, CDR1 KGHSH and CDR2 LQKENI. V was pared by 3 bases and J by 6 bases, with 18 bases between. CDR3 length: 15 residues.

The gene calls are TRBV4-1 and TRBJ2-7; D call uncertain. Deletions cut 0 bases from V and 3 bases from J, with 9 bases between. Germline V gives CDR1 MGHRA, CDR2 YSYEKL. The CDR3 is 14 residues long. The CDR3 is CASSQDVSSYEQYF. CDR3 coding DNA: TGCGCCAGCAGCCAAGATGTTTCTAGCTACGAGCAGTACTTC.